One sample yielded the 30 T cell receptor beta chains listed below, sequenced in a study of blood T cell repertoires in COVID-19 (dated by TCRdb to the early 2020s). Receptor libraries were prepared by the immunoSEQ multiplex PCR assay. Drawn from immuneACCESS, this table holds only the in-frame rearrangements with V and J called that TCRdb kept. Clones are partly lost; checked studies trace under half to an unresolved V gene and leave the rest unexplained. This sample lists about 390,000 clones; 70% to 90% were detected once. About 2.3% of the sample is held by the ten biggest clonotypes. Sequencing was carried out using peripheral blood. These receptors all stem from a woman aged 55 to 70 with COVID-19, enrolled during active disease.

The chain links TRBV27 to TRBJ2-2, with 11 bases identical to TRBD1. The length of the CDR3 is 18 residues. V was clipped by 0 bases and J by 7 bases; unmatched bases: 10. Germline CDR1 is MNHEY and CDR2 is SMNVEV (reference sequence). CDR3 residues: CASSLSGTGGRWGGELFF. The CDR3 DNA reads TGTGCCAGCAGTTTATCAGGGACAGGGGGTCGGTGGGGCGGGGAGCTGTTTTTT.

V is TRBV21-1 and J is TRBJ2-3; the table's D call TRBD1 went unverified against the DNA. TRBV21-1 is listed as a pseudogene. This CDR3 has 17 residues. The CDR3 DNA reads TGTGCCAGCGCAAGGGACAGGGGGTCCCCCGGTGCGGATACGCAGTATTTT. This encodes CASARDRGSPGADTQYF.

The CDR3 bases are TGTGCCAGCTCACCCAGCGCCGCCCTCGACGAGCAGTACTTC. Translation gives CASSPSAALDEQYF. The J gene is TRBJ2-7, the V gene TRBV18; D not resolved. The ends were cut back, 3 bases at V and 5 bases at J, with 14 bases in the middle. Germline V CDR1 and CDR2: KGHSH, LQKENI. This CDR3 spans 14 amino acids.

The chain links TRBV7-3 to TRBJ2-1, with D possibly TRBD1 on 6 matching bases. The CDR3 extends over 15 amino acids. V lost 2 bases to trimming and J lost 7 bases, with 15 bases between them. Germline values: CDR1 SGHTA, CDR2 FQGTGA. CDR3 in DNA: TGTGCCAGCAGCTTAGGGTCCCAGGGGCTAAATGAGCAGTTCTTC. It specifies CASSLGSQGLNEQFF.

The chain links TRBV12-3 or TRBV12-4 to TRBJ1-4; maybe TRBD1 (5 bases). The CDR3 length is 12 residues. V was pared by 8 bases and J by 10 bases, with 14 bases between. CDR3 sequence reads: CASGGFRGKLFF. The CDR3 bases are TGTGCCAGCGGGGGGTTCAGAGGAAAACTGTTTTTT.

The chain carries TRBV5-6 and TRBJ2-2, with 7 bases identical to TRBD1. The CDR3 has 16 amino acids. After removal of 4 bases from V and 0 bases from J, the junction contained 6 bases not matched to a gene. CDR1 is SGHDT, CDR2 YYEEEE, per germline. CDR3 nucleotide sequence: TGTGCCAGCAGCACCTTGGACAGGTCGAACACCGGGGAGCTGTTTTTT. This codes for CASSTLDRSNTGELFF.

The chain uses TRBV5-1 and TRBJ2-3; TRBD1 aligns across 7 bases. Germline V lookup: CDR1 SGHRS, CDR2 YFSETQ. This CDR3 region has 16 residues. V dropped 4 bases and J dropped 1; count of bases not matched to a gene: 9. The CDR3 is CASSPAGGLGTDTQYF. For the CDR3, the DNA is TGCGCCAGCAGCCCAGCAGGGGGTCTAGGCACAGATACGCAGTATTTT. Together with reference TRBV5-1 and TRBJ2-3, the CDR3 gives the full variable domain: KAGVTQTPRYLIKTRGQQVTLSCSPISGHRSVSWYQQTPGQGLQFLFEYFSETQRNKGNFPGRFSGRQFSNSRSEMNVSTLELGDSALYLCASSPAGGLGTDTQYFGPGTRLTVL.

This clone was recorded only once. V gene TRBV7-8 combines with J gene TRBJ1-3, with a weak D call TRBD1 (5 bases). Germline CDR1 reads SGHVS; CDR2 reads FQNEAQ. The germline V and J ends were trimmed by 2 bases and 4 bases, with 15 bases remaining between them. The CDR3 is 16 residues long. The CDR3 region is CASSLTLGAIGNTIYF. The CDR3 DNA is TGTGCCAGCAGCTTAACCTTAGGGGCCATCGGAAACACCATATATTTT.

The chain combines TRBV19 with TRBJ1-1, with D unclear. V lost 1 base to trimming and J lost 1 base, with 4 bases between them. Germline V gene lookup returns CDR1 LNHDA and CDR2 SQIVND (reference sequence). The CDR3 is 13 amino acids. CDR3 bases: TGTGCCAGTAGTATAGCTCCGAACACTGAAGCTTTCTTT. Its protein product is CASSIAPNTEAFF.

The J gene is TRBJ1-6, the V gene TRBV7-9; a weak D match, TRBD1 (6 bases). Trimming took 5 bases from V and 3 from J, leaving 14 bases between them. Germline loops: CDR1 SEHNR, CDR2 FQNEAQ (reference sequence). The CDR3 consists of 16 residues. This CDR3 reads CASSPHEGGYNSPLHF. CDR3 DNA: TGTGCCAGCAGCCCCCATGAAGGGGGCTATAATTCACCCCTCCACTTT.

The chain carries TRBV18 and TRBJ1-6; weak D call: TRBD1 (5 bases). This CDR3 has 15 amino acids. The V gene's germline CDR1 is KGHSH and CDR2 LQKENI. V lost 0 bases and J lost 9, with 12 bases in between. The CDR3 sequence is CASSPPEGRSSPLHF. In DNA, the CDR3 is TGTGCCAGCTCACCACCCGAGGGGAGGAGTTCACCCCTCCACTTT.

The rearrangement uses TRBV19 and TRBJ1-1, with D tentatively TRBD1 (6 bases). Germline lookup yields CDR1 LNHDA and CDR2 SQIVND (reference sequence). The CDR3 loop spans 14 amino acids. With 4 bases removed from V and 3 bases from J, the gap between germline ends came to 12 bases. In DNA form, the CDR3 reads TGTGCCAGTAGTACTGGGGGCGCGGACACTGAAGCTTTCTTT. Its translation: CASSTGGADTEAFF. Based on the CDR3 plus reference TRBV19 and TRBJ1-1, the full variable domain is DGGITQSPKYLFRKEGQNVTLSCEQNLNHDAMYWYRQDPGQGLRLIYYSQIVNDFQKGDIAEGYSVSREKKESFPLTVTSAQKNPTAFYLCASSTGGADTEAFFGQGTRLTVV.

The chain is built from TRBV5-1 and TRBJ2-1; 9 bases fit TRBD2. V shed 0 bases, J shed 8 bases, and the junction held 12 bases outside the gene matches. The CDR3 runs to 17 residues. Germline V lookup: CDR1 SGHRS, CDR2 YFSETQ. The CDR3 reads CASSLARLSGGYDEQFF. For the CDR3, the DNA is TGCGCCAGCAGCTTGGCCCGACTCAGCGGGGGGTACGATGAGCAGTTCTTC.

This clone was counted between two and nine times. V and J are TRBV19 and TRBJ1-1; D is ambiguous. CDR3 length: 16 amino acids. Germline V CDR1 and CDR2: LNHDA, SQIVND (reference sequence). V shed 3 bases and J shed 1 base, with 15 bases lying between them. In nucleotides, the CDR3 is TGTGCCAGTAGTATCCGATTAAGAGGCCCGAACACTGAAGCTTTCTTT. Translation gives CASSIRLRGPNTEAFF.

The V call is TRBV10-3, the J call TRBJ1-5; the match to TRBD1 covers 7 bases. CDR1 is ENHRY and CDR2 is SYGVKD in the germline V gene. With 2 bases clipped from V and 5 bases from J, the junction kept 0 bases outside the gene matches. This CDR3 spans 13 amino acids. CDR3 region: CAISEDRDQPQHF. CDR3 DNA sequence: TGTGCCATCAGTGAGGACAGGGATCAGCCCCAGCATTTT.

The chain employs TRBV5-5 and TRBJ2-1; D remains unclear. The ends were cut back, 0 bases at V and 0 bases at J, with 7 bases in the middle. The CDR3 contains 15 residues. Germline values: CDR1 SGHKS, CDR2 YYEKEE (reference sequence). CDR3 sequence (DNA): TGTGCCAGCAGCTTGGGACATATCTCCTACAATGAGCAGTTCTTC. Translation gives CASSLGHISYNEQFF.

This rearrangement joins TRBV5-4 to TRBJ1-6; a possible D gene is TRBD1 (5 bases). With 0 bases removed from V and 9 bases from J, the gap between germline ends came to 7 bases. CDR3 length: 13 residues. Germline CDR1 reads SGHNT; CDR2 reads YYREEE (reference sequence). As DNA, the CDR3 is TGTGCCAGCAGCTTGGCGACAGCTTCACCCCTCCACTTT. Its protein is CASSLATASPLHF.

The J gene is TRBJ2-6, the V gene TRBV5-1, with 8 nucleotides matching TRBD1. This CDR3 has 17 residues. Germline V lookup: CDR1 SGHRS, CDR2 YFSETQ. V lost 4 bases and J lost 0; bases outside the gene matches: 6. The CDR3 loop reads CASSEGTGPSGANVLTF. The CDR3, as DNA: TGCGCCAGCAGCGAAGGGACAGGACCCTCTGGGGCCAACGTCCTGACTTTC. The full variable domain, with the rest looked up from reference TRBV5-1 and TRBJ2-6, is KAGVTQTPRYLIKTRGQQVTLSCSPISGHRSVSWYQQTPGQGLQFLFEYFSETQRNKGNFPGRFSGRQFSNSRSEMNVSTLELGDSALYLCASSEGTGPSGANVLTFGAGSRLTVL.

V and J are TRBV9 and TRBJ2-6, with D possibly being TRBD1 (6 bases). CDR3 length equals 15 residues. V was trimmed by 4 bases and J by 1 base, leaving 9 bases between them. Germline CDR1 and CDR2: SGDLS and YYNGEE. CDR3 in DNA: TGTGCCAGCAGCCCAGGACAGTCTGGGGCCAACGTCCTGACTTTC. This translates into CASSPGQSGANVLTF.

The chain combines TRBV7-2 with TRBJ2-5; 14 bases are a match to TRBD2. CDR3 length equals 18 residues. Trimming took 2 bases from V and 1 from J; bases not matched to a gene: 6. Germline loops: CDR1 SGHTA, CDR2 FQGNSA. DNA of the CDR3: TGTGCCAGCAGCTTAACCCCAGGACTAGCGGGGGGCCAAGAGACCCAGTACTTC. Its translation: CASSLTPGLAGGQETQYF.

The chain uses TRBV5-1 and TRBJ2-1; 9 bases map to TRBD2. CDR1 is SGHRS, CDR2 YFSETQ, per germline. The CDR3 runs 15 residues. V lost 10 bases to trimming and J lost 5 bases; unmatched junction nucleotides: 13. CDR3 sequence (DNA): TGCGCCCGCTGCCGGGGCGGGGGGGCCCACAATGAGCAGTTCTTC. Protein sequence: CARCRGGGAHNEQFF.

V and J are TRBV6-5 and TRBJ1-1; no reliable D call. V lost 5 bases to trimming and J lost 0 bases, with 13 bases between them. There are 15 residues in the CDR3. Germline values: CDR1 MNHEY, CDR2 SVGAGI. CDR3 in DNA: TGTGCCAGCAGTCCCTGGCAGGTCATGAACACTGAAGCTTTCTTT. Protein: CASSPWQVMNTEAFF.

V usage is TRBV5-4 and J usage is TRBJ2-7, with a tentative D call TRBD1 (6 bases). The germline CDR1 and CDR2 sequences are SGHNT and YYREEE (reference sequence). Trimming stripped 4 bases from V and 4 bases from J, with 15 bases between. The CDR3 sequence is 14 residues long. The CDR3 is CASSRRTERYEQYF. The CDR3, as DNA: TGTGCCAGCAGCCGGAGGACAGAGCGGTACGAGCAGTACTTC.

The V call is TRBV5-5, the J call TRBJ1-1; TRBD1 agrees at 11 bases. V lost 5 bases, J lost 2 bases, and 14 bases stayed unmatched. The CDR3 is 18 amino acids. Germline V gene data show CDR1 as SGHKS and CDR2 as YYEKEE (reference sequence). DNA for the CDR3: TGTGCCAGCAGTCGGGCTTCGAAGGACAGGGGGCTCAACACTGAAGCTTTCTTT. Amino acids: CASSRASKDRGLNTEAFF. The variable domain in full, completed from reference TRBV5-5 and TRBJ1-1, reads DAGVTQSPTHLIKTRGQQVTLRCSPISGHKSVSWYQQVLGQGPQFIFQYYEKEERGRGNFPDRFSARQFPNYSSELNVNALLLGDSALYLCASSRASKDRGLNTEAFFGQGTRLTVV.

This chain joins TRBV5-1 and TRBJ2-3; a weak D match, TRBD2 (6 bases). The germline V gene encodes CDR1 SGHRS and CDR2 YFSETQ. This CDR3 region has 15 residues. V gave up 4 bases and J gave up 2 bases, with 14 bases separating them. The CDR3 DNA is TGCGCCAGCAGCCCCCCACGGGGGTCCACAGATACGCAGTATTTT. Protein: CASSPPRGSTDTQYF.

The chain combines TRBV12-3 or TRBV12-4 with TRBJ1-2; D is undetermined. V shed 3 bases and J shed 10 bases, with 9 bases lying between them. The CDR3 extends over 11 amino acids. CDR3 amino acids: CASSFGPSYTF. The CDR3 DNA follows: TGTGCCAGCAGTTTCGGTCCATCCTACACCTTC.

The chain is built from TRBV29-1 and TRBJ2-7; 9 bases line up with TRBD1. The CDR3 has 14 amino acids. Per germline, CDR1 SQVTM and CDR2 ANQGSEA. Losses at the gene ends were 5 bases for V and 1 base for J; bases not matched to a gene: 6. The CDR3: CSVRTGTGSYEQYF. Written as DNA, the CDR3 is TGCAGCGTTCGAACCGGGACAGGGTCCTACGAGCAGTACTTC.

This clone showed up just once. The chain is built from TRBV24-1 and TRBJ1-5; possible D gene TRBD1, 6 bases. This CDR3 comprises 15 residues. CDR1 and CDR2 (germline): KGHDR, SFDVKD. V gave up 3 bases and J gave up 5 bases, with 13 bases separating them. CDR3 DNA: TGTGCCACCAGTGATGTACAAGGGGGTTATCAGCCCCAGCATTTT. Residues: CATSDVQGGYQPQHF.

V and J are TRBV5-1 and TRBJ1-2, with 12 bases aligning to TRBD1. The V gene's germline CDR1 is SGHRS and CDR2 YFSETQ. J gave up 9 bases and V 5 bases, and 11 bases lay outside the gene matches. The CDR3 consists of 15 residues. CDR3 sequence: CASRAGTGGKVSYTF. DNA for the CDR3: TGCGCCAGCAGGGCCGGGACAGGGGGCAAAGTAAGCTACACCTTC.

This sequence joins TRBV29-1 and TRBJ2-7; 8 positions match TRBD1. This CDR3 comprises 14 residues. Germline trimming cut 2 bases from V and 5 bases from J; bases unmatched to any gene: 8. In germline, CDR1 is SQVTM, CDR2 ANQGSEA. The CDR3 protein is CSVETGTGDDEQYF. CDR3 bases: TGCAGCGTTGAAACCGGGACAGGAGACGACGAGCAGTACTTC.